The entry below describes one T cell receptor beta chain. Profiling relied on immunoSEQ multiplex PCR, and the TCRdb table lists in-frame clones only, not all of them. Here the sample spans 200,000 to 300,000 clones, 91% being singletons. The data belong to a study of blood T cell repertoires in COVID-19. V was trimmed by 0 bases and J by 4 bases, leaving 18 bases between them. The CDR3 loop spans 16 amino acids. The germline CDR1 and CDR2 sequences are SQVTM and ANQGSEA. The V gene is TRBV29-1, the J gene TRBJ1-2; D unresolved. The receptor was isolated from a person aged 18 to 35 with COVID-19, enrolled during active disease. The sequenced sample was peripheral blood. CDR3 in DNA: TGCAGCGTTGAAGACCCCTCGAGTCTTCTGGTCTATGGCTACACCTTC. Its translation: CSVEDPSSLLVYGYTF.